What follows are 3 T cell receptor beta chains derived from one specimen sequenced in a study of cytomegalovirus exposure and HLA in healthy donors. PCR involved 60 Vbeta and 13 Jbeta primers. Measured with immunoSEQ multiplex PCR; TCRdb has only the in-frame clones, and not every one. The sample totals 40,000 or so clones. Input material: PBMCs. The receptors shown here come from a man younger than 45 in good health and CMV-seronegative.

This chain connects TRBV6-5 to TRBJ2-1; TRBD1 matches 9 bases. From germline, CDR1 is MNHEY and CDR2 SVGAGI. The CDR3 runs to 14 residues. V lost 6 bases and J lost 6; bases outside the gene matches: 6. In DNA, the CDR3 is TGTGCCAGCAGCCCCCGGGACAGGGTCAATGAGCAGTTCTTC. Translated, it gives CASSPRDRVNEQFF.

The V call is TRBV6-5, the J call TRBJ2-7; TRBD1 aligns across 7 bases. Trimming removed 6 bases from V and 2 bases from J; junction bases left unmatched: 7. The CDR3 is 14 residues long. Germline V gene sequence: CDR1 MNHEY, CDR2 SVGAGI. CDR3 nucleotides: TGTGCCAGCAGCCCCGGGACAGCGACCTACGAGCAGTACTTC. As protein: CASSPGTATYEQYF.

The CDR3 region has the DNA TGTGCCAGCAGCCCCGGGGACTCCTACGAGCAGTACTTC. It yields the protein CASSPGDSYEQYF. The chain uses TRBV7-6 and TRBJ2-7; perhaps TRBD2 as D (5 bases). The V gene's germline CDR1 is SGHVS and CDR2 FNYEAQ. This CDR3 spans 13 amino acids. Trimming removed 5 bases from V and 0 bases from J, with 8 bases in between. Complete variable domain (other parts from reference TRBV7-6 and TRBJ2-7): GAGVSQSPRYKVTKRGQDVALRCDPISGHVSLYWYRQALGQGPEFLTYFNYEAQQDKSGLPNDRFSAERPEGSISTLTIQRTEQRDSAMYRCASSPGDSYEQYFGPGTRLTVT.